This TCR beta chain was profiled in a study of blood T cell repertoires in COVID-19. This CDR3 has 13 amino acids. Germline assignment: CDR1 SGHTA and CDR2 FQGTGA. V lost 6 bases and J lost 8, with 13 bases in between. Original processing notes: Estimation of nucleated cell counts relied on the amplification of reference gene primers. Assay: immunoSEQ multiplex PCR; the TCRdb copy retains only in-frame clones and omits some. The V and J calls and clone size come from that table; D and trimming were worked out from the DNA. Seen here are 85,000 to 100,000 clones, 88% observed once, and the top ten hold around 2%.

The V gene is TRBV7-3, the J gene TRBJ2-2, with unresolved D. Input material: peripheral blood. The TCR sequence derives from a man aged 50 to 60 with COVID-19, enrolled during active disease. The CDR3 sequence: CASRPTNRGELFF. CDR3 nucleotides: TGTGCCAGCAGACCGACAAATCGGGGGGAGCTGTTTTTT. The variable domain in full, with the rest retrieved from reference TRBV7-3 and TRBJ2-2, is GAGVSQTPSNKVTEKGKYVELRCDPISGHTALYWYRQSLGQGPEFLIYFQGTGAADDSGLPNDRFFAVRPEGSVSTLKIQRTERGDSAVYLCASRPTNRGELFFGEGSRLTVL.